This T cell receptor beta chain was retrieved from a study of CXCR3-negative and CXCR3-positive naive CD8 T cells. Germline V gene sequence: CDR1 SEHNR, CDR2 FQNEAQ (reference sequence). This CDR3 is built from 13 residues. The method, 5' RACE with UMI labels, was used to prepare the TRB cDNA libraries. No DNA is given; TCRdb re-called the 5' RACE reads and lists each CDR3 protein once. This table lists over 100,000 distinct CDR3 sequences. The sequence derives from a human donor in good health. Some clones in this sample may be carry-over from other donors' samples. V usage is TRBV7-9 and J usage is TRBJ2-5. Sequenced material: naive CXCR3- CD8+ T cells from blood. The subset here: CD45RO-CCR7+CD27+CD95- naive CD8+ T cells lacking CXCR3 (TNR3-). CDR3 amino acids: CASSIWGDETQYF.